This entry describes one T cell receptor (beta chain). Authors' data handling: Reference gene primer amplification in the assay estimated nucleated cell counts. The protocol was immunoSEQ multiplex PCR, while the TCRdb copy is restricted to in-frame clones and leaves out a portion. V and J calls plus clone size are reproduced from that table; the DNA served to infer D and trimming. The data contain around 120,000 clones, under 80% of them singletons. Germline V gives CDR1 SGHRS, CDR2 YFSETQ. V lost 1 base to trimming and J lost 1 base, with 12 bases between them. The CDR3 is 16 amino acids. This entry belongs to a study of blood T cell repertoires in COVID-19. The overall study: Both acute and convalescent COVID-19 samples were obtained from the United States, Italy and Spain. Sample material is recorded as cDNA or gDNA derived from T cells, B-cell-depleted T cells, or PBMCs.

The chain combines TRBV5-1 with TRBJ1-3; D remains unclear. Input material: peripheral blood. The clonotype comes from a man in his 70s with acute or convalescent COVID-19. Here the CDR3 reads CASSLKSTGSGNTIYF. CDR3 DNA: TGCGCCAGCAGCTTGAAAAGTACCGGGTCTGGAAACACCATATATTTT.